A selection of T cell receptor beta chains follows, all from one sample in a study of T-cell memory formation after mild COVID-19. TCRdb fed the 5' RACE reads into MiXCR, producing one record per CDR3 protein. The table records under 50,000 distinct CDR3 sequences, 25% to 35% of them present only once. Sequencing was done on a sample of PBMCs or a T cell subset sorted from them (not recorded which). The receptors derive from a man in his late teens or twenties who had mild COVID-19 (a few samples of this study predate the infection). Cell type and time point are not known. Both conserved end residues are part of each CDR3. The D gene is left open where the match is weak. A row's size may be missing; if present it is once, few, many or a size class.

j_gene,d_gene,v_gene,abundance,CDR3nt,CDR3aa
TRBJ2-2,TRBD1,TRBV6-5,.,TGTGCCAGCAGTTACGAGGGGGCTGCCGGGGAGCTGTTTTTT,CASSYEGAAGELFF
TRBJ2-2,.,TRBV7-9,.,TGTGCCAGCAGCTCGACTGCCGGGGAGCTGTTTTTT,CASSSTAGELFF
TRBJ2-3,.,TRBV5-1,few,TGCGCCAGCAGCCCTCGTTCGAAGGACCGCACAGATACGCAGTATTTT,CASSPRSKDRTDTQYF
TRBJ2-7,.,TRBV4-3,.,TGCGCCAGCAGCTCCCGACAGAATACCTACGAGCAGTACTTC,CASSSRQNTYEQYF
TRBJ1-1,.,TRBV5-1,.,TGCGCCAGCAGCTTGAAAACACTAGGGACTGAAGCTTTCTTT,CASSLKTLGTEAFF
TRBJ2-2,.,TRBV4-2,medium-sized,TGTGCCAGCAGCCAGAGTGGCAGCGGGGAGCTGTTTTTT,CASSQSGSGELFF
TRBJ2-4,.,TRBV5-6,few,TGTGCCAGCAGCTTGGAATTAGCCAAAAACATTCAGTACTTC,CASSLELAKNIQYF
TRBJ1-2,TRBD1,TRBV20-1,.,TGCAGTGCTCCCCAGGGGGCGAGTGGCTACACCTTC,CSAPQGASGYTF
TRBJ2-4,TRBD1,TRBV25-1,.,TGTGCCAGCAGTGCCGGGACAGAAAGAGACATTCAGTACTTC,CASSAGTERDIQYF
TRBJ2-1,TRBD1,TRBV4-3,.,TGCGCCAGCAGCCGACTCCCAGGGACAGCCTTATACAATGAGCAGTTCTTC,CASSRLPGTALYNEQFF
TRBJ2-1,.,TRBV28,many,TGTGCCAGCAGTTTGCGGGGCGCGGGGTACAATGAGCAGTTCTTC,CASSLRGAGYNEQFF
TRBJ2-2,.,TRBV7-6,few,TGTGCCAGCAGCCCCCCGGGGTATACGAACACCGGGGAGCTGTTTTTT,CASSPPGYTNTGELFF
TRBJ1-2,.,TRBV7-2,.,TGTGCCAGCAGCTGGGAGCCCAGGGATCCATTCTATGGCTACACCTTC,CASSWEPRDPFYGYTF
TRBJ1-1,.,TRBV28,.,TGTGCCAGCAGTTTCATCTTGACGAACACTGAAGCTTTCTTT,CASSFILTNTEAFF
TRBJ1-6,.,TRBV7-2,.,TGTGCCAGCCAACAGGCCCCCGGGCGGGTTTCACCCCTCCACTTT,CASQQAPGRVSPLHF
TRBJ1-1,.,TRBV12-3/TRBV12-4,few,TGTGCCAGCAGTTTAGGGGACACTGAAGCTTTCTTT,CASSLGDTEAFF
TRBJ2-4,TRBD1,TRBV24-1,.,TGTGCCACCAGTGATCCGCGACAGGGCTCAGCCAAAAACATTCAGTACTTC,CATSDPRQGSAKNIQYF
TRBJ2-1,.,TRBV7-9,.,TGTGCCAGCAGCTTAGCTCAGATTGGTCGGGACGGTTACAATGAGCAGTTCTTC,CASSLAQIGRDGYNEQFF
TRBJ1-2,.,TRBV27,few,TGTGCCAGCAGTTCGTCCAACTATGGCTACACCTTC,CASSSSNYGYTF
TRBJ1-2,.,TRBV9,.,TGTGCCAGCAGCCCCAGGGATACTAACTATGGCTACACCTTC,CASSPRDTNYGYTF
TRBJ2-5,.,TRBV12-5,few,TGTGCTAGTGGTCCAGATTACCAAGAGACCCAGTACTTC,CASGPDYQETQYF
TRBJ1-1,TRBD1,TRBV5-1,.,TGCGCCAGCAGCTTGGGGGACAGCATGAACACTGAAGCTTTCTTT,CASSLGDSMNTEAFF
TRBJ2-3,.,TRBV7-9,few,TGTGCCAGCAGCTTAGGGGCCTTCAGCACAGATACGCAGTATTTT,CASSLGAFSTDTQYF
TRBJ1-1,.,TRBV12-3/TRBV12-4,.,TGTGCCAGCAGTCCGACCGGGGGGGCTGGCTTCTTT,CASSPTGGAGFF
TRBJ1-5,.,TRBV6-2/TRBV6-3,once,TGTGCCAGCAGTTACGGAGGGGACTATCAGCCCCAGCATTTT,CASSYGGDYQPQHF
TRBJ2-3,.,TRBV7-9,many,TGTGCCAGCAGCTTGGGCACAGATACGCAGTATTTT,CASSLGTDTQYF
TRBJ2-2,TRBD1,TRBV11-2,few,TGTGCCAGCAGCACCGGGACAGACACCGGGGAGCTGTTTTTT,CASSTGTDTGELFF
TRBJ1-1,TRBD1,TRBV5-1,.,TGCGCCAGCAGCTGGGGGACAGGGACCAACACTGAAGCTTTCTTT,CASSWGTGTNTEAFF
TRBJ2-5,TRBD1,TRBV7-2,.,TGTGCCAGCAGCTTAGCGCTGACAGGGACCCTCCAAGAGACCCAGTACTTC,CASSLALTGTLQETQYF
TRBJ2-5,TRBD2,TRBV20-1,.,TGCAGTGCTAGTAGCGGGGGTGAAGAGACCCAGTACTTC,CSASSGGEETQYF
TRBJ2-7,TRBD1,TRBV4-1,.,TGCGCCAGCAGCCAAGACCTAGCTTTTCGGACAGGGGCCAACGAGCAGTACTTC,CASSQDLAFRTGANEQYF
TRBJ1-1,.,TRBV6-5,few,TGTGCCAGCAGTTGGTCGGTGAACACTGAAGCTTTCTTT,CASSWSVNTEAFF
TRBJ2-5,.,TRBV9,few,TGTGCCAGCAGCGTAGGCGGGACATCGTACCAAGAGACCCAGTACTTC,CASSVGGTSYQETQYF